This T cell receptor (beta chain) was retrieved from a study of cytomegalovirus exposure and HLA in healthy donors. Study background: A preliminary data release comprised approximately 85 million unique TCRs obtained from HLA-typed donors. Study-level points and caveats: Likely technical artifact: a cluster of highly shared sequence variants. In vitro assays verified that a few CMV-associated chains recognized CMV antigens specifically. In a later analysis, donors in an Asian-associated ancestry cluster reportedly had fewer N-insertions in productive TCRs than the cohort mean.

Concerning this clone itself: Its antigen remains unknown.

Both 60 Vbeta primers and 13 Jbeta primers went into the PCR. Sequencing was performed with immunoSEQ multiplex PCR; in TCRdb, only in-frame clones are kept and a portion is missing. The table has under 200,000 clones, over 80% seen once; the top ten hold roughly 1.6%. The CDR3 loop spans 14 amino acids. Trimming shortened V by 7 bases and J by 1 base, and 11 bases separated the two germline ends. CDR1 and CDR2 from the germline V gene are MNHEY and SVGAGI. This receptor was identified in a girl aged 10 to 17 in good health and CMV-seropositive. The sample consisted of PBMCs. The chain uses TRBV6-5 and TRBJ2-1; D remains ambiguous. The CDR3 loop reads CASTPQFSYNEQFF. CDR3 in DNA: TGTGCCAGCACCCCACAATTTTCCTACAATGAGCAGTTCTTC.